The source of this T cell receptor (beta chain) is a study of T cell repertoires in cytomegalovirus infection. Unmatched junction bases numbered 8, after V lost 1 base and J lost 4 bases. Germline CDR1 is MGHRA and CDR2 is YSYEKL. CDR3 length: 17 residues. Broader study findings: The ex vivo response was dominated by HLA-C-restricted CMV-specific TCR beta clonotypes.

MiXCR, run by TCRdb on the reads, gives a single entry per CDR3 protein. This table holds 400,000 or so distinct CDR3 sequences, around 32% found once. About this clonotype itself: No antigen is known for it.

The sequence derives from a human donor in good health (CMV status not recorded). Some clones in this sample may be carry-over from other donors' samples. The specimen sequenced was PBMCs. V usage is TRBV4-1 and J usage is TRBJ2-2, with TRBD1 matching 8 bases. CDR3 in amino acids: CASSQVLGQAGTGELFF. The CDR3 nucleotides are TGCGCCAGCAGCCAAGTTTTGGGACAGGCGGGCACCGGGGAGCTGTTTTTT.